The entry that follows covers one T cell receptor (beta chain) sequence. Trimming shortened V by 8 bases and J by 5 bases, and 12 bases separated the two germline ends. The CDR3 contains 13 residues. The germline V gene encodes CDR1 SNHLY and CDR2 FYNNEI. Libraries were prepared by immunoSEQ multiplex PCR; TCRdb keeps only in-frame clonotypes and omits some of them. The table has roughly 86,000 clones, roughly nine tenths seen once; the top ten hold about 4%. The data were taken from a study of control samples from healthy donors and cancer patients. The V call is TRBV2, the J call TRBJ1-4; D ambiguous. Input material: blood. This sequence originates from a woman aged 18-29 years in good health. CDR3 residues: CASGREWNEKLFF. The CDR3 nucleotides read TGTGCCAGCGGGAGGGAATGGAATGAAAAACTGTTTTTT.